This T cell receptor (beta chain) was documented in a study of human T cells and chemical hapten exposure (dated by TCRdb to about 2021). About the investigation overall: For sensitization, 2% DPC in acetone was applied to a 2 cm by 2 cm area of upper inner arm skin. Throughout the roughly 24-week study period, patients were also given weekly therapeutic DPC doses on the scalp. Patch tests used Finn chambers with 0.01% DPC on the upper back, scored after 6 days by International Contact Dermatitis Research Group standards. The mostly female patient cohort included alopecia areata with under or over 50% scalp involvement, alopecia totalis and alopecia universalis. Libraries were pooled for sequencing, and variation in per-sample TCR yields was attributed mainly to small differences in library volumes within the pool. The study tracked peripheral blood TCR repertoire changes in vivo during primary and secondary sensitization to the hapten diphenylcyclopropenone (DPC) in alopecia patients. Blood was sampled from patients pre-sensitization (week 0) and at 2, 6 and about 24 weeks after DPC sensitization. Around 30 alopecia patients provided blood for TCR sequencing at one to four time points (pre-sensitization, 2, 6 and 24 weeks).

This clonotype was recorded a few times. There is no known antigen for this receptor. No qualities accompany the bases; no much larger clone lies one base away. Receptor libraries were prepared by RACE. Sequencing instrument: NextSeq 500. During library preparation, unique molecular identifiers were attached to individual cDNA molecules so that TCRs could be counted in a quantitative, reproducible way. Both TCR alpha and TCR beta chains were sequenced from each blood RNA sample. The study's processing was this. The median number of TCRs per sample was 85,000 to 100,000, ranging from about 20,000 to 750,000. The Decombinator software suite was used to annotate V, J and CDR3 in the TCR reads. To make PS versus PT1 abundance plots, every sample was subsampled to the same number of TCRs (28,000). TCRs were defined as expanded if absent before sensitization and observed at least eight times at the 2-week time point. TCRdb handled the public reads itself, with Q25 trimming in fastp and clone calling in MiXCR, and kept productive beta chains. Here each entry gathers all rows of one CDR3 protein and keeps the most common genes and DNA. TCRdb, not the original authors, processed these V and J calls. For this sample the table gives about 97,000 distinct CDR3 sequences, of which 25% to 30% were detected only once. The biggest ten clones account for 10% to 13% of the sample.

Sample time point, as interpreted from the label and publication: patch test 3, about 24 weeks after DPC sensitization. What this sample's treatment or condition label stands for: therapeutic diphenylcyclopropenone sensitization with weekly scalp DPC. Blood at each patch-test visit was drawn before the patch test was applied. To be eligible, patients had to be aged 18 to 70, diagnosed with alopecia and judged suitable for DPC therapy, while pregnant patients were excluded. Total RNA was extracted from unfractionated whole blood that had been collected in Tempus Blood RNA tubes. There are 16 amino acids in the CDR3, from cysteine to phenylalanine inclusive. The retained sequence is limited to the CDR3, 48 bases, with the frame set at the first base. Based on the germline V gene, the CDR1 and CDR2 sequences are SGHDN and FVKESK. The germline V and J ends show losses of 4 bases and 3 bases respectively, and no gene match explains 9 bases of the junction.

Findings and caveats that apply to the study as a whole: The number of PT1 expanded TCRs positively correlated with patch test score, significant at thresholds 8, 16 and 32 but not 4. After repeated subsampling, the strength of the expansion versus patch-test correlation and the threshold at which it became significant changed. Alopecia, a presumed autoimmune disease, was present in all patients, so the immune response of the patients might differ from that of healthy individuals. DPC sensitization did not change the number of TCRs with a frequency above 1 in 1000, and there was no evidence of changes in global repertoire structure. Expanded TCRs formed significantly more large CDR3 similarity clusters than pre-sensitization or healthy control sets, consistent with antigen-driven responses.

This TCR derives from a middle-aged man with alopecia areata. Some clones in this sample may be carry-over from other donors' samples. The chain is assembled from TRBV14 and TRBJ2-3, and TRBD2 matches 8 of the central bases. This sample comprised whole blood, obtained in connection with sensitization to the hapten diphenylcyclopropenone (DPC). The CDR3 here reads CASSPKLRLATDTQYF. The DNA sequence is given as TGTGCCAGCAGCCCGAAGCTGAGACTAGCGACAGATACGCAGTATTTT.